The 30 T cell receptor beta chains presented below share a single source sample, sequenced in a study of OX40 agonist ivuxolimab in advanced cancers. Produced via immunoSEQ multiplex PCR; TCRdb's table is partial and in-frame only. Of fewer than 55,000 clones in the sample, about nine tenths are singletons; the top ten hold 14%. The sample here was CD4+ or CD8+ T cells sorted from blood, taken in a trial of the OX40 agonist ivuxolimab. Receptors were obtained from an adult with an advanced solid tumor such as melanoma, head and neck, liver or kidney cancer.

J is TRBJ1-1 and V is TRBV29-1; D not certain. CDR1 SQVTM and CDR2 ANQGSEA come from the germline V gene. This CDR3 spans 13 amino acids. Trimming shortened V by 7 bases and J by 0 bases, and 12 bases separated the two germline ends. CDR3 sequence (DNA): TGCAGCGCCGCCGGACGTATGAACACTGAAGCTTTCTTT. Translating it yields CSAAGRMNTEAFF.

The sample holds one count of this clone. The V gene is TRBV11-2, the J gene TRBJ2-1; 8 bases map to TRBD1. The ends lost 3 bases at V and 4 bases at J; junction bases unmatched: 5. Looked up from germline, CDR1 is SGHAT and CDR2 is FQNNGV. CDR3 length equals 15 residues. The CDR3 sequence is CASSFRGTGYNEQFF. In DNA form, the CDR3 reads TGTGCCAGCAGCTTTCGTGGGACAGGTTACAATGAGCAGTTCTTC.

The chain employs TRBV6-5 and TRBJ2-7; D is possibly TRBD1 (6 bases). The ends were cut back, 6 bases at V and 1 base at J, with 7 bases in the middle. The CDR3 has 12 residues. The V gene's germline CDR1 is MNHEY and CDR2 SVGAGI. The CDR3 DNA sequence: TGTGCCAGCAGGGACAGTTCCTACGAGCAGTACTTC. Its translation is CASRDSSYEQYF.

This clone was found once. This chain joins TRBV23-1 and TRBJ2-3; D remains ambiguous. TRBV23-1 is an ORF; its function is uncertain. The CDR3 length is 16 residues. Trimming removed 0 bases from V and 3 bases from J, with 13 bases in between. CDR3 sequence reads: CASSQSWAPGTDTQYF. The CDR3 DNA reads TGCGCCAGCAGTCAATCGTGGGCCCCCGGGACAGATACGCAGTATTTT.

The rearrangement joins TRBV7-2 to TRBJ2-7; TRBD2 aligns across 7 bases. Germline-derived CDR1 and CDR2 are SGHTA and FQGNSA. The junction had 6 bases not matched to a gene; V was cut back by 4 bases and J by 0 bases. The CDR3 runs to 15 residues. Here the CDR3 reads CASSWGGDASYEQYF. The CDR3 DNA reads TGTGCCAGCAGCTGGGGAGGGGACGCCTCCTACGAGCAGTACTTC.

This chain joins TRBV7-9 and TRBJ1-5, with D hard to call. This CDR3 has 14 amino acids. The V gene lost 0 bases and the J gene lost 6 bases, with 9 bases spanning the gap. The germline gives CDR1 SEHNR, CDR2 FQNEAQ (reference sequence). CDR3 sequence: CASSLAPTGQPQHF. CDR3 DNA: TGTGCCAGCAGCTTAGCCCCGACCGGTCAGCCCCAGCATTTT.

The rearrangement uses TRBV19 and TRBJ1-5; D may be TRBD1 (5 bases). Germline V lookup: CDR1 LNHDA, CDR2 SQIVND (reference sequence). V lost 3 bases and J 5 bases, leaving 14 bases between the germline ends. CDR3 length equals 15 residues. CDR3 sequence reads: CASSIWSGEDQPQHF. The CDR3 bases are TGTGCCAGTAGTATCTGGTCGGGGGAGGATCAGCCCCAGCATTTT. Drawing the rest from reference TRBV19 and TRBJ1-5, the complete variable domain is DGGITQSPKYLFRKEGQNVTLSCEQNLNHDAMYWYRQDPGQGLRLIYYSQIVNDFQKGDIAEGYSVSREKKESFPLTVTSAQKNPTAFYLCASSIWSGEDQPQHFGDGTRLSIL.

The gene calls are TRBV11-2 and TRBJ1-1; D is possibly TRBD1 (5 bases). Trimming stripped 4 bases from V and 0 bases from J, with 12 bases between. Germline V CDR1 and CDR2: SGHAT, FQNNGV. The CDR3 contains 15 residues. This chain's CDR3 is CASSWEGNMNTEAFF. The CDR3 DNA reads as TGTGCCAGCAGCTGGGAGGGGAACATGAACACTGAAGCTTTCTTT.

The J gene is TRBJ1-1, the V gene TRBV6-6; D not resolved. V lost 7 bases and J lost 3, with 12 bases in between. CDR1 and CDR2 (germline): MNHNY, SVGAGI (reference sequence). The CDR3 totals 13 residues. The CDR3 region is CASKREGDTEAFF. DNA of the CDR3: TGTGCCAGCAAAAGGGAGGGTGACACTGAAGCTTTCTTT.

In this sample, this clone turned up once. Germline is not matched at one junction end, which may reflect a read error. The genes are TRBV7-7 and TRBJ2-5; 7 positions match TRBD1. The CDR3 is made up of 16 amino acids. Germline CDR1 is SSHAT and CDR2 is FNYEAQ (reference sequence). CDR3 DNA sequence: TGTGCTAGCAGCCGGCAAGGGGGCAATATGGTTGAGACCCAGTACTTC. This sequence encodes CASSRQGGNMVETQYF. Drawing the rest from reference TRBV7-7 and TRBJ2-5, the complete variable domain is GAGVSQSPRYKVTKRGQDVTLRCDPISSHATLYWYQQALGQGPEFLTYFNYEAQPDKSGLPSDRFSAERPEGSISTLTIQRTEQRDSAMYRCASSRQGGNMVETQYFGPGTRLLVL.

The chain recombines TRBV18 with TRBJ2-7; D call uncertain. CDR1 is KGHSH, CDR2 LQKENI, per germline. The CDR3 runs 14 residues. Trimming pared 0 bases from V and 2 bases from J, leaving 8 bases between. CDR3 protein: CASSPPADTYEQYF. CDR3 nucleotide sequence: TGTGCCAGCTCACCACCGGCCGATACCTACGAGCAGTACTTC.

The chain joins TRBV11-1 to TRBJ2-3; D is possibly TRBD1 or TRBD2 (5 bases each). Germline values: CDR1 SGHAT, CDR2 FQDESV (reference sequence). V lost 5 bases to trimming and J lost 2 bases, with 14 bases between them. The CDR3 extends over 15 amino acids. CDR3 bases: TGTGCCAGCAGCCCCTGGATGGGGGACACAGATACGCAGTATTTT. This codes for CASSPWMGDTDTQYF.

The CDR3, as DNA: TGCGCCAGCAGCCAAGATAGGGGGCGCGGGAATGAGCAGTTCTTC. It codes for CASSQDRGRGNEQFF. J is TRBJ2-1 and V is TRBV4-3, with 7 positions matching TRBD1. With 0 bases clipped from V and 7 bases from J, the junction kept 6 bases outside the gene matches. The CDR3 covers 15 residues. Germline V CDR1 and CDR2: LGHNA, YSLEER.

The chain employs TRBV4-1 and TRBJ2-7, with 9 bases fitting TRBD2. CDR1 is MGHRA, CDR2 YSYEKL, per germline. V shed 1 base, J shed 9 bases, and the junction held 10 bases outside the gene matches. The CDR3 is 15 amino acids. DNA of the CDR3: TGCGCCAGCAGCCAAGGAGCGGGGGGACCTCATGGGCAGTACTTC. Its translation: CASSQGAGGPHGQYF.

V usage is TRBV27 and J usage is TRBJ1-4; D is uncertain. Trimming shortened V by 3 bases and J by 6 bases, and 11 bases separated the two germline ends. The CDR3 runs 14 residues. In germline, CDR1 is MNHEY, CDR2 SMNVEV (reference sequence). The CDR3 is CASSFLGMDEKLFF. In DNA form, the CDR3 reads TGTGCCAGCAGTTTCCTGGGAATGGATGAAAAACTGTTTTTT. Combining the CDR3 with reference TRBV27 and TRBJ1-4 gives the whole variable domain EAQVTQNPRYLITVTGKKLTVTCSQNMNHEYMSWYRQDPGLGLRQIYYSMNVEVTDKGDVPEGYKVSRKEKRNFPLILESPSPNQTSLYFCASSFLGMDEKLFFGSGTQLSVL.

This sequence joins TRBV7-2 and TRBJ1-2; tentative D call: TRBD1 (5 bases). Looked up from germline, CDR1 is SGHTA and CDR2 is FQGNSA. With 6 bases removed from V and 3 bases from J, the gap between germline ends came to 11 bases. The CDR3 runs 13 residues. CDR3 residues: CASRRDSYYGYTF. Written as DNA, the CDR3 is TGTGCCAGCAGACGCGACAGCTACTATGGCTACACCTTC. Drawing the rest from reference TRBV7-2 and TRBJ1-2, the complete variable domain is GAGVSQSPSNKVTEKGKDVELRCDPISGHTALYWYRQSLGQGLEFLIYFQGNSAPDKSGLPSDRFSAERTGGSVSTLTIQRTQQEDSAVYLCASRRDSYYGYTFGSGTRLTVV.

The CDR3, as DNA: TGCGCCAGCAGCCAGGCCCGCAACAGGGGAAATGAGCAGTTCTTC. It encodes CASSQARNRGNEQFF. The rearrangement links TRBV4-3 to TRBJ2-1; 7 positions match TRBD1. The trim removed 3 bases at V and 7 bases at J, leaving 9 bases unmatched. This CDR3 has 15 amino acids. Germline loops: CDR1 LGHNA, CDR2 YSLEER.

This clone occurred once. This chain connects TRBV5-1 to TRBJ2-7; the match to TRBD2 covers 10 bases. The CDR3 totals 16 residues. From germline, CDR1 is SGHRS and CDR2 YFSETQ. V trimming: 0 bases; J trimming: 5 bases; junction bases outside the gene matches: 8. CDR3 protein: CASSLDLAGVAHEQYF. The CDR3, as DNA: TGCGCCAGCAGCTTGGACCTAGCGGGGGTGGCTCACGAGCAGTACTTC.

J is TRBJ1-2 and V is TRBV5-1; no definite D call. The CDR3 is made up of 14 amino acids. The germline V gene encodes CDR1 SGHRS and CDR2 YFSETQ. The ends were cut back, 4 bases at V and 3 bases at J, with 13 bases in the middle. CDR3 sequence (DNA): TGCGCCAGCAGCCTCCATCCTGGGGACTATGGCTACACCTTC. Protein sequence: CASSLHPGDYGYTF.

Here the CDR3 reads CASSLSTGAYGYTF. CDR3 nucleotide sequence: TGTGCCAGCAGTTTATCCACAGGGGCCTATGGCTACACCTTC. J is TRBJ1-2 and V is TRBV27, with TRBD1 identical over 7 bases. Unmatched junction bases numbered 2, after V lost 0 bases and J lost 4 bases. The germline V gene encodes CDR1 MNHEY and CDR2 SMNVEV (reference sequence). The CDR3 is made up of 14 amino acids.

The chain couples TRBV19 to TRBJ2-2, with 13 bases that match TRBD2. The trim removed 10 bases at V and 3 bases at J, leaving 2 bases unmatched. Germline CDR1 reads LNHDA; CDR2 reads SQIVND (reference sequence). The CDR3 totals 14 residues. The CDR3 nucleotides are TGTGCCATCGGACTAGCGGGGGACACCGGGGAGCTGTTTTTT. Its protein product is CAIGLAGDTGELFF.

The chain has TRBV21-1 and TRBJ2-1; the DNA was not compared with TRBD2, the D call given in the table. TRBV21-1 is noted as a pseudogene. The CDR3 covers 16 residues. Here the CDR3 reads CASSKAGLAGDNEQFF. For the CDR3, the DNA is TGTGCCAGCAGCAAAGCGGGTCTAGCGGGGGACAATGAGCAGTTCTTC.

The genes are TRBV5-8 and TRBJ2-2, with a tentative D call TRBD1 (6 bases). V was shortened by 0 bases and J by 0 bases, with 12 bases between the two germline ends. The CDR3 totals 17 residues. The germline CDR1 and CDR2 sequences are SGHTS and YDEGEE. The CDR3 region is CASSLGAGTSNTGELFF. The CDR3, as DNA: TGTGCCAGCAGCTTGGGGGCCGGGACATCGAACACCGGGGAGCTGTTTTTT.

Worth noting for this clone: A junction end diverges from the germline sequence, so it may reflect a read error. The chain links TRBV6-5 to TRBJ1-6; no definite D call. The CDR3 covers 13 residues. Germline V gene sequence: CDR1 MNHEY, CDR2 SVGAGI. The DNA for the CDR3 is TGTGCCAGCAGTAACTCCTATAATTCACCCCTCCACTTT. Residues: CASSNSYNSPLHF.

The rearrangement joins TRBV6-1 to TRBJ2-7; a possible D gene is TRBD2 (6 bases). Trimming took off 7 bases at V and 3 bases at J, with 13 bases between the two ends. The V gene's germline CDR1 is MNHNS and CDR2 SASEGT. CDR3 size: 13 residues. CDR3 DNA: TGTGCCAGCACCTTTGGGCGGGGCTACGAGCAGTACTTC. Amino acids: CASTFGRGYEQYF.

The chain recombines TRBV2 with TRBJ1-5; a possible D gene is TRBD1 (5 bases). This CDR3 region has 14 residues. V was pared by 7 bases and J by 3 bases, with 13 bases between. Germline CDR1 and CDR2: SNHLY and FYNNEI. The CDR3, as DNA: TGTGCCAGCATGGGACCGGGGTACAATCAGCCCCAGCATTTT. The encoded protein is CASMGPGYNQPQHF.

V usage is TRBV5-6 and J usage is TRBJ1-1; a weak D match, TRBD1 (6 bases). V was cut by 1 base and J by 7 bases, with 14 bases left in between. Germline assignment: CDR1 SGHDT and CDR2 YYEEEE. The CDR3 spans 14 residues. CDR3 in amino acids: CASSLKDSSFEAFF. In DNA form, the CDR3 reads TGTGCCAGCAGCTTGAAGGACAGCTCTTTTGAAGCTTTCTTT.

This clone was observed a few times. The rearrangement joins TRBV30 to TRBJ1-1; unclear D gene. CDR1 is GTSNPN, CDR2 SVGIG, per germline (reference sequence). This CDR3 region has 15 residues. V shed 2 bases and J shed 1 base, with 14 bases lying between them. The CDR3 DNA reads as TGTGCCTGGAGTTTCGTTCGGACGGCGAACACTGAAGCTTTCTTT. Its protein is CAWSFVRTANTEAFF.

The chain has TRBV14 and TRBJ2-4; 8 bases agree with TRBD2. The germline CDR1 and CDR2 sequences are SGHDN and FVKESK. The CDR3 runs to 17 residues. V shed 1 base, J shed 9 bases, and the junction held 14 bases outside the gene matches. The CDR3 protein is CASSQGSGGARPGIQYF. The CDR3 coding sequence is TGTGCCAGCAGCCAAGGGTCCGGGGGGGCTCGGCCGGGCATTCAGTACTTC. Based on the CDR3 plus reference TRBV14 and TRBJ2-4, the full variable domain is EAGVTQFPSHSVIEKGQTVTLRCDPISGHDNLYWYRRVMGKEIKFLLHFVKESKQDESGMPNNRFLAERTGGTYSTLKVQPAELEDSGVYFCASSQGSGGARPGIQYFGAGTRLSVL.

V usage is TRBV29-1 and J usage is TRBJ2-5; 8 bases line up with TRBD2. Germline assignment: CDR1 SQVTM and CDR2 ANQGSEA. Germline trimming cut 3 bases from V and 6 bases from J; bases unmatched to any gene: 12. The CDR3 contains 15 residues. DNA for the CDR3: TGCAGCGTTGATCAGACGGGGGGGCCGCCGAAGACCCAGTACTTC. Translation: CSVDQTGGPPKTQYF.